Below, one T cell receptor (beta chain) is given with its context. Its target is unknown. Between the trimmed V and J ends, which lost 6 bases and 5 bases, there was a span of 20 bases. The CDR3 totals 15 residues. The library targeted TCRbeta and was prepared with unique molecular identifiers. TCRdb analysed the PCR reads with MiXCR anew, one entry per CDR3 protein. Among about 400,000 distinct CDR3 sequences listed, under 20% were seen once. These data originate in a study of T-cell reconstitution after alpha-beta-depleted transplantation in children. Study-level findings and limits: From newly produced T cells came most of the T-cell counts and diversity one year after transplant. Two months or so post-transplant, alpha-beta T cells reportedly derived from several hundred expanded graft clones. It was surviving recipient T cells and thymic progenitors that gave some patients high TCRbeta diversity at day 60.

The TCR sequence derives from a boy in the first two years of life who had a stem cell transplant for Wiskott-Aldrich syndrome, so the T cells may come from the graft donor. The genes are TRBV12-3 or TRBV12-4 and TRBJ2-7; tentative D call: TRBD1 (7 bases). The sequencing used PBMCs, mostly from graft donor cells, collected 360 days after TCRalphabeta/CD19-depleted stem cell transplant. The CDR3 spells CASSLAPGQRDEQYF. Written as DNA, the CDR3 is TGTGCCAGCAGCCTAGCCCCGGGACAGCGGGACGAGCAGTACTTC.